Ten or more counts support the clone carrying this T cell receptor beta chain. The antigen is unknown. These data are taken from a study of identical twins. TCRdb re-called the 5' RACE reads through MiXCR, storing one row per CDR3 protein. The sample yields under 1 million distinct CDR3 sequences, roughly 12% seen once. Germline CDR1 reads MGHRA; CDR2 reads YSYEKL. The CDR3 sequence is 16 residues long. V lost 1 base, J lost 3 bases, and 15 bases lay in between. General study findings and limits: Insertions were reduced in abundant cord blood beta clonotypes but not in memory repertoires. Excess sharing between twins was weaker in beta out-of-frame sequences.

In addition, the sample was reused for a study of yellow fever vaccine responses in identical twins.

The sample taken for sequencing was PBMCs. This chain joins TRBV4-1 and TRBJ1-1; the D gene is possibly TRBD1 (5 bases). This receptor was identified in a woman under 30 in good health. CDR3 DNA sequence: TGCGCCAGCAGCCAAGGTAAGGGGACGGCCTACACTGAAGCTTTCTTT. Translation gives CASSQGKGTAYTEAFF.